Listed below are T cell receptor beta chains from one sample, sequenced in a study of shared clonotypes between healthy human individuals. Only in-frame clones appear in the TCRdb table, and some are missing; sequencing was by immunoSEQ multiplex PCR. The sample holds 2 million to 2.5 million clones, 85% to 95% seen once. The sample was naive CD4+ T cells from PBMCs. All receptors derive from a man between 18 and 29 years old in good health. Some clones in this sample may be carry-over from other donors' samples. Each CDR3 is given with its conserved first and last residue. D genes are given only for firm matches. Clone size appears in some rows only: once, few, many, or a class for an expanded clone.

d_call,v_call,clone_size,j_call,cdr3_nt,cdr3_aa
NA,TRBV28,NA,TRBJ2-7,TGTGCCAGCAGTTTAGCGGGACGCTCCTACGAGCAGTACTTC,CASSLAGRSYEQYF
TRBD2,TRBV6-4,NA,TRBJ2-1,TGTGCCAGCAGCGTCATCAGCGGGAGTATCAATGAGCAGTTCTTC,CASSVISGSINEQFF
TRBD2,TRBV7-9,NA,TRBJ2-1,TGTGCCAGCAGCTTAGAGGCTAGCGGCTCCTACAATGAGCAGTTCTTC,CASSLEASGSYNEQFF
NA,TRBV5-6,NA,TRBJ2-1,TGTGCCAGCAGCTTGCCTCTAGGGGGCTACAATGAGCAGTTCTTC,CASSLPLGGYNEQFF
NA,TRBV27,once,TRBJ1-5,TGTGCCAGCAGTTTAGTCAGGGCTAATCAGCCCCAGCATTTT,CASSLVRANQPQHF
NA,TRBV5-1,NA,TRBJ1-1,TGCGCCAGCAGCTTGTTAGAGGGGACCCCGACTGAAGCTTTCTTT,CASSLLEGTPTEAFF
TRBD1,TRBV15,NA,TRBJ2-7,TGTGCCACCAGCACCGGGGACAGTCTGCCCTACGAGCAGTACTTC,CATSTGDSLPYEQYF
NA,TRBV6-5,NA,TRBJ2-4,TGTGCCAGCAGACCAGGGCAGGGGTCATACGGCATTCAGTACTTC,CASRPGQGSYGIQYF
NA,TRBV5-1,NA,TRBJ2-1,TGCGCCAGCAGCCTTACCGGGGCCTCCTACAATGAGCAGTTCTTC,CASSLTGASYNEQFF
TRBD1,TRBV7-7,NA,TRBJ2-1,TGTGCCAGCAGCTTAGGGACAGGTCAGGGCAATGAGCAGTTCTTC,CASSLGTGQGNEQFF
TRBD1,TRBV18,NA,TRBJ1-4,TGTGCCAGCTCACCTAAGGGACAGGGTGGCGAAAAACTGTTTTTT,CASSPKGQGGEKLFF
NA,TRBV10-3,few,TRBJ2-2,TGTGCCATCAGTGAGGGGGCTAGTCCCAGCACCGGGGAGCTGTTTTTT,CAISEGASPSTGELFF
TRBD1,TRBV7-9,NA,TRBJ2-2,TGTGCCAGCAGCTGGACAGGGTACACCGGGGAGCTGTTTTTT,CASSWTGYTGELFF
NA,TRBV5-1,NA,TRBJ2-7,TGCGCCAGCTTTCTCATTCCGGGCACGAAGTACGAGCAGTACTTC,CASFLIPGTKYEQYF
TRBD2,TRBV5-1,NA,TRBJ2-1,TGCGCCAGCAGCCCGGGAGGGCCGGGGCAATTTGAGCAGTTCTTC,CASSPGGPGQFEQFF